This T cell receptor beta chain was found in a study of blood T cell repertoires in COVID-19. Overall study: COVID-19 samples, acute and convalescent, were from the United States, Italy and Spain.

As originally analysed: From reference gene primer amplification, estimates of nucleated cell counts were derived. Produced via immunoSEQ multiplex PCR; TCRdb's table is partial and in-frame only. The D gene and trimming were derived from the DNA, and the V and J assignments and clone size from that table. The profile covers over 150,000 clones, with 85% to 90% appearing a single time and 2% to 2.5% taken by the ten largest. With 4 bases removed from V and 4 bases from J, the gap between germline ends came to 11 bases. CDR3 size: 13 residues. Germline CDR1 reads SGHTA; CDR2 reads FQGNSA. This TCR was recovered from a man over 45 who had recovered from COVID-19. The chain carries TRBV7-2 and TRBJ2-7; tentatively, D is TRBD2 (5 bases). Sample: peripheral blood. The CDR3, as DNA: TGTGCCAGCAGCTCCGGGGTATTGTACGAGCAGTACTTC. It codes for CASSSGVLYEQYF.